The rows below give T cell receptor beta chains drawn from one sample of a study of blood T cell repertoires in COVID-19. Some clones are missing from TCRdb's copy, which holds only in-frame ones; the method was immunoSEQ multiplex PCR. The top ten hold less than 25% of the sample, which has some 64,000 clones, roughly 80% seen once. Sequenced sample: peripheral blood. The source is an elderly man with active or convalescent COVID-19. Each CDR3 is given with its conserved first and last residue. A D gene is named only where the DNA matches it firmly. The size of a clone is reported for some rows only, either as once, few or many, or as a class for expanded clones.

clone_size	v_call	j_call	d_call	cdr3_aa	cdr3_nt
once	TRBV7-6	TRBJ2-3	-	CASSMGASRTDTQYF	TGTGCCAGCAGTATGGGGGCCTCCCGCACAGATACGCAGTATTTT
-	TRBV7-2	TRBJ2-3	-	CASSLYGIGADTQYF	TGTGCCAGCAGCTTATACGGGATTGGAGCAGATACGCAGTATTTT
-	TRBV6-2/TRBV6-3	TRBJ2-1	-	CASSYLRQGRDEQFF	TGTGCCAGCAGTTACTTGCGACAGGGGAGGGATGAGCAGTTCTTC
-	TRBV28	TRBJ2-7	-	CASSEQGLSAHEQYF	TGTGCCAGCAGTGAGCAGGGTCTTTCTGCCCACGAGCAGTACTTC
-	TRBV2	TRBJ2-5	TRBD2	CASGPGRVPLYGQETQYF	TGTGCCAGCGGCCCAGGGAGGGTCCCTTTATATGGCCAAGAGACCCAGTACTTC
-	TRBV6-5	TRBJ2-1	-	CASRTQLDSYNEQFF	TGTGCCAGCAGGACCCAGTTAGACAGCTACAATGAGCAGTTCTTC
-	TRBV6-5	TRBJ2-4	-	CASSFTLAKNIQYF	TGTGCCAGCAGTTTCACATTAGCCAAAAACATTCAGTACTTC
medium-sized	TRBV20-1	TRBJ2-3	-	CSASQGTDTQYF	TGCAGTGCTAGTCAGGGTACAGATACGCAGTATTTT
-	TRBV7-2	TRBJ2-3	-	CASSAQLAGADTQYF	TGTGCCAGCAGCGCCCAACTAGCCGGGGCAGATACGCAGTATTTT
-	TRBV7-3	TRBJ2-2	TRBD1	CASSHTGASTGELFF	TGTGCCAGCAGTCATACAGGGGCGAGCACCGGGGAGCTGTTTTTT
-	TRBV3-1/TRBV3-2	TRBJ2-7	-	CASSQLRSSYEQYF	TGTGCCAGCAGCCAATTAAGGAGTTCCTACGAGCAGTACTTC
-	TRBV30	TRBJ2-2	-	CAWRGLNTGELFF	TGTGCCTGGAGAGGACTGAACACCGGGGAGCTGTTTTTT
-	TRBV3-1/TRBV3-2	TRBJ2-7	TRBD1	CASSLPGQRYEQYF	TGTGCCAGCAGCCTCCCGGGACAGAGATACGAGCAGTACTTC
-	TRBV5-5	TRBJ2-3	TRBD2	CASSEGTSGMSLVTDTQYF	TGTGCCAGCAGCGAGGGGACTAGCGGGATGAGCCTCGTCACAGATACGCAGTATTTT
-	TRBV11-2	TRBJ2-7	-	CASSFPGVGEQYF	TGTGCCAGCAGCTTTCCGGGAGTGGGAGAGCAGTACTTC
-	TRBV11-3	TRBJ2-4	-	CASSSPPGIQYF	TGTGCCAGCAGCTCCCCCCCCGGCATTCAGTACTTC
-	TRBV19	TRBJ1-5	TRBD1	CAKYLDRDCNQPQHF	TGTGCCAAATACCTCGACAGGGATTGTAATCAGCCCCAGCATTTT
-	TRBV5-1	TRBJ2-7	TRBD2	CASSQNTRTGLAVSSYEQYF	TGCGCCAGCAGCCAAAATACAAGGACGGGACTAGCGGTTAGCTCCTACGAGCAGTACTTC
-	TRBV7-6	TRBJ2-7	TRBD1	CASSLGQGRNYEQYF	TGTGCCAGCAGCTTAGGACAGGGAAGGAACTACGAGCAGTACTTC
-	TRBV19	TRBJ1-6	TRBD1	CATRTAGTGYNSPLHF	TGTGCCACAAGAACGGCCGGGACAGGGTATAATTCACCCCTCCACTTT
-	TRBV4-1	TRBJ1-4	-	CASLQINEKLFF	TGCGCCAGCTTACAGATTAATGAAAAACTGTTTTTT
-	TRBV28	TRBJ2-5	-	CASKTNIETQYF	TGTGCCAGCAAAACTAACATCGAGACCCAGTACTTC
once	TRBV7-3	TRBJ2-3	TRBD2	CASSFSGSSTDTQYF	TGTGCCAGCAGCTTTAGCGGGAGCTCGACAGATACGCAGTATTTT
-	TRBV9	TRBJ1-2	TRBD1	CASSVGAGTGIYGYTF	TGTGCCAGCAGCGTAGGCGCCGGGACAGGGATTTATGGCTACACCTTC
-	TRBV28	TRBJ1-6	-	CASRDYSYNSPLHF	TGTGCCAGCAGAGACTACTCCTATAATTCACCCCTCCACTTT
-	TRBV11-2	TRBJ2-1	TRBD2	CASSQGLAYNEQFF	TGTGCCAGCAGCCAGGGACTAGCGTACAATGAGCAGTTCTTC
-	TRBV29-1	TRBJ2-1	-	CSVVPGVSEQFF	TGCAGCGTTGTGCCGGGAGTTAGTGAGCAGTTCTTC
-	TRBV5-1	TRBJ2-3	TRBD1	CASNTGEDTQYF	TGCGCCAGCAACACAGGGGAAGATACGCAGTATTTT
once	TRBV15	TRBJ2-5	-	CATSRAPWAKQETQYF	TGTGCCACCAGCAGAGCCCCCTGGGCAAAACAAGAGACCCAGTACTTC
-	TRBV5-1	TRBJ2-3	TRBD1	CASSFSGQVFSSTDTQYF	TGCGCCAGCAGCTTTTCGGGACAGGTTTTCTCTAGCACAGATACGCAGTATTTT
-	TRBV5-1	TRBJ2-5	TRBD2	CASRGTSGQETQYF	TGCGCCAGCAGAGGGACTAGTGGCCAAGAGACCCAGTACTTC
once	TRBV6-6	TRBJ1-5	-	CASTPGGHPFLAQHF	TGTGCCAGCACCCCGGGGGGGCATCCCTTTTTGGCCCAGCATTTT
-	TRBV25-1	TRBJ2-1	TRBD1	CASGGDRVSNEQFF	TGTGCCAGCGGAGGGGACAGGGTGTCCAATGAGCAGTTCTTC
few	TRBV19	TRBJ2-2	-	CASREGANTGELFF	TGTGCCAGTAGGGAAGGGGCCAACACCGGGGAGCTGTTTTTT
-	TRBV6-2/TRBV6-3	TRBJ2-7	TRBD2	CASSYRQRDYEQYF	TGTGCCAGCAGTTACCGCCAGCGGGACTACGAGCAGTACTTC
-	TRBV7-9	TRBJ2-5	-	CASSPGHTEGETQYF	TGTGCCAGCTCACCGGGACATACCGAGGGAGAGACCCAGTACTTC
-	TRBV6-5	TRBJ1-5	-	CASSYSLQIQPQHF	TGTGCCAGCAGTTACTCCTTACAGATCCAGCCCCAGCATTTT
-	TRBV5-4	TRBJ2-5	TRBD2	CASSLTSGRGLQETQYF	TGTGCCAGCAGCTTGACTAGCGGGAGGGGGCTCCAAGAGACCCAGTACTTC
-	TRBV30	TRBJ2-2	TRBD2	CAWSGLAAGELFF	TGTGCCTGGAGTGGACTAGCGGCCGGGGAGCTGTTTTTT
-	TRBV5-1	TRBJ1-6	-	CASSPEPFYNSPLHF	TGCGCCAGCAGCCCCGAGCCATTTTATAATTCACCCCTCCACTTT
-	TRBV7-3	TRBJ2-3	TRBD2	CASSSQGTSVTDTQYF	TGTGCCAGCAGCTCACAAGGGACTAGCGTCACAGATACGCAGTATTTT
-	TRBV29-1	TRBJ2-2	TRBD2	CSGGRERGTGELFF	TGCAGCGGTGGGCGGGAGCGTGGGACCGGGGAGCTGTTTTTT
many	TRBV6-5	TRBJ1-1	-	CASSYIPEYTEAFF	TGTGCCAGCAGTTATATCCCAGAATACACTGAAGCTTTCTTT
few	TRBV14	TRBJ2-3	TRBD2	CASRSGVSTDTQYF	TGTGCCAGCAGAAGCGGGGTTAGCACAGATACGCAGTATTTT
-	TRBV30	TRBJ2-5	TRBD1	CAWSGTGLETQYF	TGTGCCTGGAGCGGGACAGGGTTAGAGACCCAGTACTTC
few	TRBV12-5	TRBJ1-3	-	CASARGNGNTIYF	TGTGCTAGTGCTAGGGGGAATGGAAACACCATATATTTT
-	TRBV18	TRBJ1-2	TRBD1	CASSRSPGQAKNYGYTF	TGTGCCAGCTCACGGTCCCCCGGACAGGCCAAAAACTATGGCTACACCTTC
-	TRBV7-9	TRBJ2-5	-	CASSLNPPTQETQYF	TGTGCCAGCAGCTTAAACCCACCTACCCAAGAGACCCAGTACTTC
few	TRBV4-2	TRBJ1-2	TRBD1	CASSQEGDRPLRGYTF	TGTGCCAGCAGCCAAGAAGGGGACAGACCCTTAAGGGGCTACACCTTC
once	TRBV18	TRBJ2-7	TRBD1	CASSFFSGGYEQYF	TGTGCCAGCTCATTTTTTTCAGGGGGCTACGAGCAGTACTTC
-	TRBV15	TRBJ2-7	TRBD2	CATSRRGGVVGHEQYF	TGTGCCACCAGCAGACGGGGAGGGGTAGTTGGGCACGAGCAGTACTTC
-	TRBV18	TRBJ1-4	-	CASSREIGQADEKLFF	TGTGCCAGCTCACGGGAGATAGGGCAGGCGGATGAAAAACTGTTTTTT
once	TRBV29-1	TRBJ2-7	TRBD2	CSVRLAFNYEQYF	TGCAGCGTTCGACTAGCGTTTAACTACGAGCAGTACTTC
-	TRBV7-2	TRBJ2-3	-	CASSGLFADTQYF	TGTGCCAGCAGCGGCCTGTTCGCAGATACGCAGTATTTT
-	TRBV29-1	TRBJ2-5	TRBD2	CSIQGSGYQETQYF	TGCAGCATCCAGGGTAGCGGGTACCAAGAGACCCAGTACTTC
-	TRBV19	TRBJ2-7	-	CASSTQSGSVGQYF	TGTGCCAGTAGCACCCAATCAGGGTCAGTTGGGCAGTACTTC
-	TRBV18	TRBJ2-2	-	CASSPGAQSTGELFF	TGTGCCAGCTCACCGGGGGCGCAGAGCACCGGGGAGCTGTTTTTT